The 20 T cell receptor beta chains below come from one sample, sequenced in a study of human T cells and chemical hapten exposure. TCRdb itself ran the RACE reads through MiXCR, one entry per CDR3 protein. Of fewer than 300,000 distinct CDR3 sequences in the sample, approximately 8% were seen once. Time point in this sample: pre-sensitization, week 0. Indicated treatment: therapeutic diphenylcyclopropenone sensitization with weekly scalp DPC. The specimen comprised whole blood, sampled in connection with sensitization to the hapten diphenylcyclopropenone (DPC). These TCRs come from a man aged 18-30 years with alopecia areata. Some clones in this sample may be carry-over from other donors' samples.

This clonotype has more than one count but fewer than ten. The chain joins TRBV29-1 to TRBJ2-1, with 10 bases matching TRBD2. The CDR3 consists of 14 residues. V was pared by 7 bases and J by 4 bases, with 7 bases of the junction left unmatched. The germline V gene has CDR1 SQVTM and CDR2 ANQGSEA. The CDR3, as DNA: TGCAGCGGGGTGACTAGCGGGTCTTACAATGAGCAGTTCTTC. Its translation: CSGVTSGSYNEQFF.

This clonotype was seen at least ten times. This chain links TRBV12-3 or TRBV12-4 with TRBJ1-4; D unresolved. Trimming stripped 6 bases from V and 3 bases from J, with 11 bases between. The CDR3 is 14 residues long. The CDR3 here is CASSAGWANEKLFF. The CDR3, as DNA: TGTGCCAGCAGCGCGGGGTGGGCTAATGAAAAACTGTTTTTT.

Here the CDR3 DNA reads TGTGCCAGCAGCCTAGCGGGGGTCTCCTACGAGCAGTACGTC. Amino acids: CASSLAGVSYEQYV. J is TRBJ2-7 and V is TRBV6-2 or TRBV6-3; 10 nucleotides line up with TRBD2. The CDR3 loop spans 14 amino acids. After removal of 6 bases from V and 0 bases from J, the junction contained 2 bases not matched to a gene. Per germline, CDR1 MNHEY and CDR2 SVGEGT.

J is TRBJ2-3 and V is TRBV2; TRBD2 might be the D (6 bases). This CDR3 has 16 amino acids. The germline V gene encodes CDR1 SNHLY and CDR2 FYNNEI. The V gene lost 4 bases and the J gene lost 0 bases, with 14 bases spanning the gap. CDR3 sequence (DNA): TGTGCCAGCAGTGGACTGGCGGGGAGTAGCACAGATACGCAGTATTTT. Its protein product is CASSGLAGSSTDTQYF.

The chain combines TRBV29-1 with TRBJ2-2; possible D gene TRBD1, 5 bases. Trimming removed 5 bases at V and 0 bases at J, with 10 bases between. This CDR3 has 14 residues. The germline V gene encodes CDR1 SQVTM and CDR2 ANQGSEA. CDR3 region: CSVRVGPNTGELFF. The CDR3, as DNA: TGCAGCGTTCGGGTGGGGCCGAACACCGGGGAGCTGTTTTTT.

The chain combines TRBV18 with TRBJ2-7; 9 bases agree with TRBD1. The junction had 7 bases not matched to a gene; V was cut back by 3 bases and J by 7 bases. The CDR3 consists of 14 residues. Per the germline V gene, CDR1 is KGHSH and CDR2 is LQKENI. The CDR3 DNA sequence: TGTGCCAGCTCACCGACAGGGGGACAAAGTGAGCAGTACTTC. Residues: CASSPTGGQSEQYF.

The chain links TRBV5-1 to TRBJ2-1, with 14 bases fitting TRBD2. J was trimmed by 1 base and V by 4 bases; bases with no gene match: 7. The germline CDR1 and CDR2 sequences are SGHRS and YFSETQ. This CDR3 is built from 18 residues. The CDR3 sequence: CASSPEGTSGGSYNEQFF. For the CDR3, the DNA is TGCGCCAGCAGCCCGGAAGGGACTAGCGGGGGATCCTACAATGAGCAGTTCTTC.

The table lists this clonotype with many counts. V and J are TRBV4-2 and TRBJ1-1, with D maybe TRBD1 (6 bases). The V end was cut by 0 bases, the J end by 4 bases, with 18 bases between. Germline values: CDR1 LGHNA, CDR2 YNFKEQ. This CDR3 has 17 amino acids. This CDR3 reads CASSQDPWGQEATEAFF. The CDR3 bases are TGTGCCAGCAGCCAAGATCCCTGGGGGCAGGAGGCCACTGAAGCTTTCTTT.

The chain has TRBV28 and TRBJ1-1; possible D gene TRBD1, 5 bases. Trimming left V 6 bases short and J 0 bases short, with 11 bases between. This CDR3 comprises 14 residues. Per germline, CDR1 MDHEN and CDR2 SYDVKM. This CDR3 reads CASSGGGLNTEAFF. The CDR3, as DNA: TGTGCCAGCAGCGGCGGGGGGTTGAACACTGAAGCTTTCTTT.

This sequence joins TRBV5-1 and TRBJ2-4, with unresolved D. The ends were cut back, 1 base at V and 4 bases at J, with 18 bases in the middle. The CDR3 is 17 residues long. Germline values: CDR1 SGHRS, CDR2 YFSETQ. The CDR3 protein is CASSLNSLGFGKNIQYF. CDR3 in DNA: TGCGCCAGCAGCTTGAACAGCCTGGGATTTGGAAAAAACATTCAGTACTTC.

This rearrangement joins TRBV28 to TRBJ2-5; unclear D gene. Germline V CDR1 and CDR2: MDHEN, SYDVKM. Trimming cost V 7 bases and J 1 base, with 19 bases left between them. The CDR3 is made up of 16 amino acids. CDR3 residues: CASTSYPRKLQETQYF. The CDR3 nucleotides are TGTGCCAGCACCAGTTACCCCAGGAAGCTCCAAGAGACCCAGTACTTC. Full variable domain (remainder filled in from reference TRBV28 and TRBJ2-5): DVKVTQSSRYLVKRTGEKVFLECVQDMDHENMFWYRQDPGLGLRLIYFSYDVKMKEKGDIPEGYSVSREKKERFSLILESASTNQTSMYLCASTSYPRKLQETQYFGPGTRLLVL.

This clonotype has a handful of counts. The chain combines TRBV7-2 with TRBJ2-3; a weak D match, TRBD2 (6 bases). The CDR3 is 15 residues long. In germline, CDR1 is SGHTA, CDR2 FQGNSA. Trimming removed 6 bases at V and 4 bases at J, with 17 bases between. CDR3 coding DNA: TGTGCCAGCAGTCGCCGGAGGGTGCCCCCAGATACGCAGTATTTT. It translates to CASSRRRVPPDTQYF.

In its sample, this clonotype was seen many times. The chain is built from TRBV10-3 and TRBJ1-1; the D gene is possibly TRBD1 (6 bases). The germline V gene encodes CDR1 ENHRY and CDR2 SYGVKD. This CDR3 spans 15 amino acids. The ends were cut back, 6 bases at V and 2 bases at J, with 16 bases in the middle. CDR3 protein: CAISGQTGLNTEAFF. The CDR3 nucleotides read TGTGCCATCAGCGGACAGACGGGGCTAAACACTGAAGCTTTCTTT.

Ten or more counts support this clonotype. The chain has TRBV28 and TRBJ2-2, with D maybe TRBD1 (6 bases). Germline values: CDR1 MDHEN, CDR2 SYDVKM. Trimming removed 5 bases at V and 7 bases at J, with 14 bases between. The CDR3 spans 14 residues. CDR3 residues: CASSIDRRGGELFF. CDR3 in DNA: TGTGCCAGCAGTATAGACAGGCGAGGCGGGGAGCTGTTTTTT.

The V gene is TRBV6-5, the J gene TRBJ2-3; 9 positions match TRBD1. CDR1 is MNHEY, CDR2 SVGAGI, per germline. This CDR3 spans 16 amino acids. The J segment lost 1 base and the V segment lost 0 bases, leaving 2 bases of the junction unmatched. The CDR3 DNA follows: TGTGCCAGCAGTTACTCTACAGGGGGCGGCACAGATACGCAGTATTTT. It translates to CASSYSTGGGTDTQYF.

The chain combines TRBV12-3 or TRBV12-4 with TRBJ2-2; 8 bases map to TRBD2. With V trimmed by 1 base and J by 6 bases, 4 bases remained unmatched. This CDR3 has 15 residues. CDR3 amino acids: CASSLGLAKAGELFF. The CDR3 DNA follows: TGTGCCAGCAGTTTAGGACTAGCGAAGGCCGGGGAGCTGTTTTTT.

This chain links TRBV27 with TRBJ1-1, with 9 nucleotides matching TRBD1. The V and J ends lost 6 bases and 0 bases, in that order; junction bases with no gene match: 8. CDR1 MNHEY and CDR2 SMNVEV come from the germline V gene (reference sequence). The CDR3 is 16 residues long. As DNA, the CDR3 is TGTGCCAGCAGACAAGGACAGGGGACTATGAACACTGAAGCTTTCTTT. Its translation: CASRQGQGTMNTEAFF.

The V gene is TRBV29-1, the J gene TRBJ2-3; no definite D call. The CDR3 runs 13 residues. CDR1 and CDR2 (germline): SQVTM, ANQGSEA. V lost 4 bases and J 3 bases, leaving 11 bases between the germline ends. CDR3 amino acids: CSVASQETDTQYF. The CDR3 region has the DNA TGCAGCGTTGCGTCGCAAGAAACAGATACGCAGTATTTT.

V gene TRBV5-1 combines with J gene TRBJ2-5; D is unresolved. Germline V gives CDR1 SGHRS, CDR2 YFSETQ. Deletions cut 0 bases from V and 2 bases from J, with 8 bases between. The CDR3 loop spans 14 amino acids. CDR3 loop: CASSLVLAQETQYF. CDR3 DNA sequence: TGCGCCAGCAGCTTGGTTCTTGCACAAGAGACCCAGTACTTC.

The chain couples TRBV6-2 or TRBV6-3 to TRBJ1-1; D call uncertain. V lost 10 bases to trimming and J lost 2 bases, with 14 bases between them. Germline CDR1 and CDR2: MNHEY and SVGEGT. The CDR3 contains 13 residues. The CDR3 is CAICPGSNTEAFF. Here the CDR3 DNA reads TGTGCCATCTGCCCCGGCTCAAACACTGAAGCTTTCTTT.